The entry below describes one T cell receptor beta chain. Germline V gives CDR1 LNHDA, CDR2 SQIVND (reference sequence). This CDR3 has 12 amino acids. V shed 9 bases and J shed 4 bases, with 12 bases lying between them. Original analysis: Amplification of reference gene primers provided the estimated nucleated cell counts. Produced via immunoSEQ multiplex PCR; TCRdb's table is partial and in-frame only. That table supplies the V and J calls and clone size; D and trimming were determined from the DNA. The sample carries some 100,000 clones, 80% recorded once. This sample is part of a study of blood T cell repertoires in COVID-19. Study at large: Some COVID-19 samples were acute and others convalescent; all came from the United States, Italy and Spain. T cells, B-cell-depleted T cells, or PBMCs supplied cDNA or gDNA.

The material sequenced was peripheral blood. The V and J genes are TRBV19 and TRBJ1-1; D is possibly TRBD1 (6 bases). This TCR was recovered from a man aged 65 to 85 with active or convalescent COVID-19. In DNA form, the CDR3 reads TGTGCCAGCAAACAGGGTGGCACTGAAGCTTTCTTT. Translating it yields CASKQGGTEAFF.